This T cell receptor (beta chain) came from a study of T cells after yellow fever vaccination. General observations from the study: Relatively few clonotypes were ones that appeared in both CD4 and CD8 compartments. Reappearing after the booster were most of the clones from primary vaccination (roughly 95% CD4, 75% to 90% CD8).

It was through 5'RACE template switching that TCR cDNA was made, with a universal primer site and UMIs added. One entry per CDR3 protein, called by TCRdb with MiXCR from the 5' RACE reads. The top ten clones hold approximately 16% of a sample with approximately 510,000 distinct CDR3 sequences, 21% of them seen once. Germline-derived CDR1 and CDR2 are SGHNT and YENEEA. Trimming took 2 bases from V and 5 from J, leaving 10 bases between them. There are 13 residues in the CDR3. This clonotype was observed a few times. Its antigen is undetermined. The sequence derives from a young man who received the YFV17D yellow fever vaccine. The starting material was PBMCs, obtained 21 days after the first yellow fever vaccination. This chain connects TRBV11-3 to TRBJ2-7; D is perhaps TRBD1 (6 bases). CDR3 sequence (DNA): TGTGCCAGCAGCTTAAACAGGGTTCACGAGCAGTACTTC. It is translated as CASSLNRVHEQYF.